This section outlines one TCR beta chain sequence together with its context. Its specificity is not known. The record originates from a study of Ad26.COV2.S vaccination and SARS-CoV-2 variants. Produced via immunoSEQ multiplex PCR; TCRdb's table is partial and in-frame only. Of approximately 280,000 clones in the sample, more than 70% were seen once. Treatment denoted: around 19 received Ad26.COV2.S at low or high dose, single or two shots; about 5 received placebo; per-sample allocation not given. Specimens were obtained on day 63 following the first vaccine or placebo injection. An 18-55-year-old adult in Boston served as donor. An Ad26 vector was used to express Wuhan-strain SARS-CoV-2 spike as the vaccine. V lost 3 bases and J 0 bases, leaving 14 bases between the germline ends. CDR1 and CDR2 (germline): KGHSH, LQKENI. The CDR3 is 16 residues long. Findings and limits, study-wide: Vaccine recipients showed a spike-specific TCR breadth that was higher than in placebo recipients.

This material consisted of peripheral blood, taken in a trial of Ad26.COV2.S vaccine versus placebo. The sequence came from a person between 18 and 65 years old who received the Ad26.COV2.S COVID-19 vaccine or a placebo. The V call is TRBV18, the J call TRBJ1-1; no clear D gene. The CDR3 protein is CASSPVKIALNTEAFF. Written as DNA, the CDR3 is TGTGCCAGCTCACCGGTCAAGATTGCCCTGAACACTGAAGCTTTCTTT.